The entry below describes one TCR beta chain. Measured with immunoSEQ multiplex PCR; TCRdb has only the in-frame clones, and not every one. The sample yields some 2 million clones, 85% to 95% seen once. This specimen belongs to a study of shared clonotypes between healthy human individuals. Germline CDR1 is SGHVS and CDR2 is FNYEAQ. Trimming stripped 0 bases from V and 6 bases from J, with 15 bases between. This CDR3 has 15 residues. This receptor was taken from a man aged 18 to 29 in good health. The V and J genes are TRBV7-6 and TRBJ2-7, with D possibly TRBD1 on 6 matching bases. Source material: naive CD4+ T cells sorted from blood. Subset described: CD45RA+ positively selected. CDR3 loop: CASSLAIQQGSEQYF. In DNA, the CDR3 is TGTGCCAGCAGCTTAGCGATCCAACAGGGCAGCGAGCAGTACTTC.